This T cell receptor beta chain comes out of a study of blood T cell repertoires in COVID-19. Germline V gene sequence: CDR1 WSHSY, CDR2 SAAADI. The CDR3 spans 13 residues. The J segment lost 4 bases and the V segment lost 7 bases, leaving 4 bases of the junction unmatched. As processed by the authors: Estimation of nucleated cell counts relied on the amplification of reference gene primers. Some clones are missing from TCRdb's copy, which holds only in-frame ones; the method was immunoSEQ multiplex PCR. The V and J calls and clone size were taken over from that table, and D and trimming were inferred from the DNA. The data show 210,000 or so clones, with roughly nine tenths seen just once and about 2.2% held by the top ten.

V usage is TRBV10-2 and J usage is TRBJ2-1, with TRBD1 identical over 7 bases. The specimen was peripheral blood. This TCR came from a woman aged 50 to 60 with acute or convalescent COVID-19. This chain's CDR3 is CASIGTVYNEQFF. The DNA for the CDR3 is TGCGCCAGCATCGGGACAGTGTACAATGAGCAGTTCTTC.